A single sample is the source of the 23 T cell receptor beta chains below, sequenced in a study of response to subunit inactivated influenza vaccine. Via MiXCR, TCRdb re-called the RT-PCR reads, giving one row per CDR3 protein. Among 600,000 to 700,000 distinct CDR3 sequences, about 15% were seen once, and the ten largest hold 6% to 9.5%. The sequencing here drew on PBMCs from blood, taken approximately 15 days before vaccination. All receptors derive from a man aged 45 to 65 who received an inactivated influenza vaccine.

The V gene is TRBV24-1, the J gene TRBJ2-1; TRBD1 matches 12 bases. V shed 4 bases and J 5 bases; nucleotides not matched to a gene: 11. Germline CDR1 reads KGHDR; CDR2 reads SFDVKD. CDR3 length equals 18 residues. CDR3 nucleotides: TGTGCCACCAGTGACCCTCGGGCGGGACAGGGGGCCAACAATGAGCAGTTCTTC. It encodes CATSDPRAGQGANNEQFF.

The table lists this clonotype with a few counts. The chain is built from TRBV13 and TRBJ2-7; D is possibly TRBD2 (6 bases). The V and J ends lost 0 bases and 2 bases respectively, with 11 bases between them. Per germline, CDR1 PRHDT and CDR2 FYEKMQ (reference sequence). The CDR3 covers 15 residues. The CDR3 DNA reads as TGTGCCAGCAGCTTAGGCGGAGGGACGACCTACGAGCAGTACTTC. This sequence encodes CASSLGGGTTYEQYF.

This clonotype was observed a handful of times. The gene calls are TRBV20-1 and TRBJ2-7; TRBD2 might be the D (7 bases). Germline-derived CDR1 and CDR2 are DFQATT and SNEGSKA (reference sequence). V gave up 6 bases and J gave up 5 bases, with 17 bases separating them. The CDR3 has 13 amino acids. CDR3 nucleotide sequence: TGCAGTGCCCACCAAGGGGGGGTAGACGAGCAGTACTTC. Translating it yields CSAHQGGVDEQYF.

This clonotype was seen repeatedly, ten times or more. V gene TRBV12-3 or TRBV12-4 combines with J gene TRBJ2-2, with a possible D match to TRBD1 (9 bases). V lost 3 bases and J lost 5, with 13 bases in between. The CDR3 totals 15 residues. CDR3 residues: CASSFSGTGTGELFF. The CDR3 DNA reads as TGTGCCAGCAGTTTTAGCGGGACAGGGACCGGGGAGCTGTTTTTT.

This clonotype was observed at least ten times. V and J are TRBV29-1 and TRBJ2-7; 7 bases align to TRBD2. The ends lost 6 bases at V and 4 bases at J; junction bases unmatched: 18. The CDR3 extends over 16 amino acids. Germline CDR1 reads SQVTM; CDR2 reads ANQGSEA. The CDR3 region is CSVSPVASGHYYEQYF. The CDR3 DNA is TGCAGCGTCAGTCCCGTAGCTAGCGGACATTATTACGAGCAGTACTTC.

This clonotype was seen only a few times. The V and J genes are TRBV6-2 or TRBV6-3 and TRBJ2-4; D is perhaps TRBD1 or TRBD2 (5 bases each). CDR3 size: 17 residues. Germline assignment: CDR1 MNHEY and CDR2 SVGEGT. The V gene lost 8 bases and the J gene lost 9 bases, with 29 bases spanning the gap. In nucleotides, the CDR3 is TGTGCCAGCCCATCCGGTGTTTCGGGGCGCGAGGGAGCCATTCAGTACTTC. The encoded protein is CASPSGVSGREGAIQYF.

This clonotype was seen more than once but under ten times. In DNA form, the CDR3 reads TGTGCCAGCAGACCAGGGTATCCCAAGTCACCCCTCCACTTT. It encodes CASRPGYPKSPLHF. J is TRBJ1-6 and V is TRBV12-3 or TRBV12-4, with a possible D match to TRBD1 (5 bases). V lost 6 bases and J 10 bases, leaving 16 bases between the germline ends. The CDR3 sequence is 14 residues long.

Ten or more counts support this clonotype. The chain recombines TRBV11-1 with TRBJ2-3; D unresolved. V was pared by 3 bases and J by 3 bases, with 7 bases between. The CDR3 covers 13 residues. Germline-derived CDR1 and CDR2 are SGHAT and FQDESV (reference sequence). For the CDR3, the DNA is TGTGCCAGCAGCTTTTATGTAACAGATACGCAGTATTTT. Encoded protein: CASSFYVTDTQYF.

The V call is TRBV24-1, the J call TRBJ2-1; 11 nucleotides line up with TRBD2. CDR3 length equals 17 residues. Germline assignment: CDR1 KGHDR and CDR2 SFDVKD. V was clipped by 7 bases and J by 4 bases; unmatched bases: 11. The CDR3 DNA follows: TGTGCCACCAGCTCCACCTCGACTAGCGGGAAGTACAATGAGCAGTTCTTC. Protein product: CATSSTSTSGKYNEQFF.

This chain links TRBV28 with TRBJ2-7; D is undetermined. The CDR3 consists of 12 residues. Germline CDR1 MDHEN, CDR2 SYDVKM. The germline V and J ends were trimmed by 6 bases and 3 bases, with 9 bases remaining between them. CDR3 sequence reads: CASSQAHYEQYF. The CDR3 nucleotides are TGTGCCAGCAGCCAGGCCCACTACGAGCAGTACTTC.

The chain uses TRBV6-1 and TRBJ2-1; D remains ambiguous. CDR1 and CDR2 (germline): MNHNS, SASEGT. The CDR3 sequence is 13 residues long. Trimming cost V 4 bases and J 4 bases, with 8 bases left between them. The CDR3 DNA is TGTGCCAGCAGTGTTACAGTTTACAATGAGCAGTTCTTC. Residues: CASSVTVYNEQFF.

This clonotype was seen only a few times. An end of the junction differs from the germline gene, which may be a read error. This chain joins TRBV11-2 and TRBJ2-7; D tentatively fits TRBD1 or TRBD2 (5 bases each). The CDR3 extends over 14 amino acids. Germline V gene lookup returns CDR1 SGHAT and CDR2 FQNNGV. CDR3 region: CASSPFRGYYQQYF. The CDR3 DNA sequence: TGTGCCAGCAGCCCATTTCGGGGCTACTACCAGCAGTACTTC. The complete variable domain, with remaining parts taken from reference TRBV11-2 and TRBJ2-7, reads EAGVAQSPRYKIIEKRQSVAFWCNPISGHATLYWYQQILGQGPKLLIQFQNNGVVDDSQLPKDRFSAERLKGVDSTLKIQPAKLEDSAVYLCASSPFRGYYQQYFGPGTRLTVT.

This clonotype was seen repeatedly, ten times or more. The V and J genes are TRBV20-1 and TRBJ2-3, with 9 positions matching TRBD2. The length of the CDR3 is 14 residues. The J segment lost 3 bases and the V segment lost 5 bases, leaving 6 bases of the junction unmatched. Germline CDR1 and CDR2: DFQATT and SNEGSKA (reference sequence). The CDR3 sequence: CSAPPAGGTDTQYF. The CDR3 region has the DNA TGCAGTGCTCCCCCAGCGGGAGGTACAGATACGCAGTATTTT.

The chain joins TRBV12-3 or TRBV12-4 to TRBJ2-3; D may match TRBD1 or TRBD2 (5 bases each). The CDR3 sequence is 13 residues long. The V end was cut by 6 bases, the J end by 7 bases, with 14 bases between. Here the CDR3 DNA reads TGTGCCAGCAGGCAAGGGACCGTCAATACGCAGTATTTT. Its translation: CASRQGTVNTQYF.

This chain uses TRBV5-1 with TRBJ2-1, with 9 bases lining up with TRBD2. The junction had 7 bases not matched to a gene; V was cut back by 2 bases and J by 7 bases. This CDR3 region has 15 residues. CDR1 and CDR2 from the germline V gene are SGHRS and YFSETQ. CDR3 DNA sequence: TGCGCCAGCAGCTTTAGCGGGAGTAAGGGGAATGAGCAGTTCTTC. The encoded protein is CASSFSGSKGNEQFF.

Many counts were recorded for this clonotype. The J gene is TRBJ2-1, the V gene TRBV20-1; 8 bases line up with TRBD2. The J segment lost 3 bases and the V segment lost 5 bases, leaving 6 bases of the junction unmatched. The germline V gene has CDR1 DFQATT and CDR2 SNEGSKA (reference sequence). The length of the CDR3 is 14 residues. The CDR3 DNA reads TGCAGTGCTTATAAGCGGGGGCACTACAATGAGCAGTTCTTC. It codes for CSAYKRGHYNEQFF.

Ten or more counts support this clonotype. The V gene is TRBV10-3, the J gene TRBJ1-6; D is perhaps TRBD1 (6 bases). CDR1 ENHRY and CDR2 SYGVKD come from the germline V gene. This CDR3 has 15 residues. The germline V and J ends were trimmed by 0 bases and 6 bases, with 9 bases remaining between them. The CDR3 nucleotides are TGTGCCATCAGTGAGTCTACAGGGAGTAATTCACCCCTCCACTTT. Translating gives CAISESTGSNSPLHF.

This clonotype was counted at least ten times. This sequence joins TRBV7-3 and TRBJ2-2; D might be TRBD1 (9 bases). The germline V gene has CDR1 SGHTA and CDR2 FQGTGA. Trimming shortened V by 4 bases and J by 5 bases, and 17 bases separated the two germline ends. CDR3 length: 16 amino acids. The CDR3 spells CASSSGQGTRTGELFF. CDR3 DNA sequence: TGTGCCAGCAGCTCCGGACAGGGGACTAGAACCGGGGAGCTGTTTTTT.

This clonotype was found a few times. The J gene is TRBJ2-5, the V gene TRBV4-1; D possibly corresponds to TRBD1 (6 bases). The length of the CDR3 is 14 residues. Germline V lookup: CDR1 MGHRA, CDR2 YSYEKL. V was pared by 1 base and J by 5 bases, with 11 bases between. DNA of the CDR3: TGCGCCAGCAGCCAAGGCCCGGACAGCGAGACCCAGTACTTC. It specifies CASSQGPDSETQYF.

The chain couples TRBV28 to TRBJ2-7, with D uncertain. Germline V lookup: CDR1 MDHEN, CDR2 SYDVKM. CDR3 length equals 11 residues. V gave up 5 bases and J gave up 12 bases, with 14 bases separating them. The CDR3 spells CASSVGPTAYF. The CDR3 DNA follows: TGTGCCAGCAGTGTTGGGCCTACGGCGTACTTC.

V and J are TRBV24-1 and TRBJ2-7; 7 nucleotides match TRBD2. The germline V gene encodes CDR1 KGHDR and CDR2 SFDVKD. CDR3 length equals 14 residues. The V gene end was trimmed by 1 base and the J gene end by 4 bases; junction bases not matched to a gene: 3. The CDR3 DNA reads TGTGCCACCAGTGATTTCTCTAGCGGTTACGAGCAGTACTTC. Encoded protein: CATSDFSSGYEQYF.

This clonotype has ten or more counts. The rearrangement uses TRBV5-1 and TRBJ2-5; tentatively, D is TRBD1 (5 bases). The CDR3 loop spans 14 amino acids. Germline V lookup: CDR1 SGHRS, CDR2 YFSETQ. V was shortened by 4 bases and J by 5 bases, with 15 bases between the two germline ends. As DNA, the CDR3 is TGCGCCAGCAGCCCCCTTTTTGGGGCGGAGACCCAGTACTTC. It yields the protein CASSPLFGAETQYF.

This clonotype has just a few counts. This sequence joins TRBV7-9 and TRBJ1-6; 10 nucleotides line up with TRBD1. Trimming cost V 4 bases and J 5 bases; bases outside gene matches: 5. Germline V gene data show CDR1 as SEHNR and CDR2 as FQNEAQ (reference sequence). The CDR3 has 16 residues. DNA of the CDR3: TGTGCCAGCAGCTCACCGGGACAGGGGAATAATTCACCCCTCCACTTT. This gives the protein CASSSPGQGNNSPLHF.